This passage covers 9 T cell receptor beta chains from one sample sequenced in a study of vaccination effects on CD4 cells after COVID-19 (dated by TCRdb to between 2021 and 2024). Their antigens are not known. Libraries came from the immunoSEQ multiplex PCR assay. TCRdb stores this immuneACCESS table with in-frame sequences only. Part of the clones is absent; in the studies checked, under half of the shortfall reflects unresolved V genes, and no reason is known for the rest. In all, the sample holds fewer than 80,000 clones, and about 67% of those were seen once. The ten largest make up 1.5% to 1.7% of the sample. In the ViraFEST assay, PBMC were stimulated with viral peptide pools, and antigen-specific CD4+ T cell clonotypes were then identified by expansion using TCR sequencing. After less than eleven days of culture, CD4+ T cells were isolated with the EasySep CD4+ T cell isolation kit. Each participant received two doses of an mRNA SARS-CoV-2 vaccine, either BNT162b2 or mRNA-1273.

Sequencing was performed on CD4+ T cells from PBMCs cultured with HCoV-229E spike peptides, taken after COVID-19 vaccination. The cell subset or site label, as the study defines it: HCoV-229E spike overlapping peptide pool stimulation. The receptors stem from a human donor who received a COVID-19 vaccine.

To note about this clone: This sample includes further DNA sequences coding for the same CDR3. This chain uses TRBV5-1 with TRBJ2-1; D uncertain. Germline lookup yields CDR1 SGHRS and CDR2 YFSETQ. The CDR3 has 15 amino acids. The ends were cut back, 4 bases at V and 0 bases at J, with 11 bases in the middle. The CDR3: CASSPTDSSYNEQFF. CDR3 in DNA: TGCGCCAGCAGCCCTACCGATAGCTCCTACAATGAGCAGTTCTTC.

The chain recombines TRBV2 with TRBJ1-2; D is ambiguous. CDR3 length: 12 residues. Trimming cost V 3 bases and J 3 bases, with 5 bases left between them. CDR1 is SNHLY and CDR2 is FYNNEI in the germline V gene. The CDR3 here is CASSERDYGYTF. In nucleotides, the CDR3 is TGTGCCAGCAGTGAGAGGGACTATGGCTACACCTTC. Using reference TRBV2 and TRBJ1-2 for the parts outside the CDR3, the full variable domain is EPEVTQTPSHQVTQMGQEVILRCVPISNHLYFYWYRQILGQKVEFLVSFYNNEISEKSEIFDDQFSVERPDGSNFTLKIRSTKLEDSAMYFCASSERDYGYTFGSGTRLTVV.

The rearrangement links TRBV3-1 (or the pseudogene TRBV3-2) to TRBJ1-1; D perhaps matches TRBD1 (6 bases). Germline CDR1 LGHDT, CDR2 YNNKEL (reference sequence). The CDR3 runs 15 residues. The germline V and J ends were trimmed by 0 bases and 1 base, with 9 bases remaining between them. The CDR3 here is CASSQDGQRNTEAFF. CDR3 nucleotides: TGTGCCAGCAGCCAAGATGGACAGAGGAACACTGAAGCTTTCTTT.

CDR3 sequence reads: CASSYTLGSHYGYTF. The CDR3, as DNA: TGCGCCAGCAGCTACACTTTAGGCAGTCACTATGGCTACACCTTC. The chain is built from TRBV5-1 and TRBJ1-2; D unresolved. CDR3 length equals 15 residues. V gave up 3 bases and J gave up 3 bases, with 15 bases separating them. The V gene's germline CDR1 is SGHRS and CDR2 YFSETQ. Together with reference TRBV5-1 and TRBJ1-2, the CDR3 gives the full variable domain: KAGVTQTPRYLIKTRGQQVTLSCSPISGHRSVSWYQQTPGQGLQFLFEYFSETQRNKGNFPGRFSGRQFSNSRSEMNVSTLELGDSALYLCASSYTLGSHYGYTFGSGTRLTVV.

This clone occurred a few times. The CDR3 region is CASSFAAVRGGNTIYF. The DNA of the CDR3 is TGTGCCAGCAGCTTTGCGGCGGTCAGAGGGGGAAACACCATATATTTT. V and J are TRBV7-8 and TRBJ1-3; D gene unclear. Germline loops: CDR1 SGHVS, CDR2 FQNEAQ. The ends were cut back, 3 bases at V and 4 bases at J, with 16 bases in the middle. The CDR3 has 16 amino acids.

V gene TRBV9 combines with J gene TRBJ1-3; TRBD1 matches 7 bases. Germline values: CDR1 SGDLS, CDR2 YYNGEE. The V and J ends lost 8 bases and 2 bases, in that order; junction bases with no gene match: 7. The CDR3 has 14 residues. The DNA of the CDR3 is TGTGCCAGTTCCCCGACAGGGACTGGAAACACCATATATTTT. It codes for CASSPTGTGNTIYF.

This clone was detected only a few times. The CDR3 nucleotides read TGCGCCAGCAGCTTCGACGGTAACTATGGCTACACCTTC. Protein product: CASSFDGNYGYTF. The chain recombines TRBV5-1 with TRBJ1-2; no reliable D call. The CDR3 totals 13 residues. V dropped 2 bases and J dropped 1 base, with 6 bases sitting between them. CDR1 and CDR2 (germline): SGHRS, YFSETQ.

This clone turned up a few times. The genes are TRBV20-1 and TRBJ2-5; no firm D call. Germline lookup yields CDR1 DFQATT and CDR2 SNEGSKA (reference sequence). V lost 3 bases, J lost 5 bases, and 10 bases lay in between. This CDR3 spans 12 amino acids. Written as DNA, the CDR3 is TGCAGTGCTAGTTTATCCGCCGAGACCCAGTACTTC. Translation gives CSASLSAETQYF.

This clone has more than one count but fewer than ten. The CDR3 bases are TGTGCCAGCAGCGGCAGGGGACCTGAAGCTTTCTTT. Translation gives CASSGRGPEAFF. V usage is TRBV11-2 and J usage is TRBJ1-1; possibly TRBD1 for D (6 bases). Per germline, CDR1 SGHAT and CDR2 FQNNGV. Trimming shortened V by 5 bases and J by 6 bases, and 10 bases separated the two germline ends. The CDR3 is made up of 12 amino acids.